Sequencing of this TCR beta chain was carried out in a study of shared clonotypes between healthy human individuals. The trim removed 1 base at V and 4 bases at J, leaving 5 bases unmatched. The V gene's germline CDR1 is KGHSH and CDR2 LQKENI. CDR3 length: 15 amino acids. Genomic DNA per cell subset filled all wells of several immunoSEQ plates. Here immunoSEQ multiplex PCR was the method, and the copy in TCRdb shows in-frame clones only, minus some. Of around 510,000 clones in the sample, around 76% were seen once. V and J are TRBV18 and TRBJ2-3; TRBD1 aligns across 7 bases. The source of this sequence is a woman aged 40 to 50 in good health. Some clones in this sample may be carry-over from other donors' samples. The specimen sequenced was PBMCs. CDR3 in DNA: TGTGCCAGCTCACCACTTGCGCAGGGGGCAGATACGCAGTATTTT. The encoded protein is CASSPLAQGADTQYF.